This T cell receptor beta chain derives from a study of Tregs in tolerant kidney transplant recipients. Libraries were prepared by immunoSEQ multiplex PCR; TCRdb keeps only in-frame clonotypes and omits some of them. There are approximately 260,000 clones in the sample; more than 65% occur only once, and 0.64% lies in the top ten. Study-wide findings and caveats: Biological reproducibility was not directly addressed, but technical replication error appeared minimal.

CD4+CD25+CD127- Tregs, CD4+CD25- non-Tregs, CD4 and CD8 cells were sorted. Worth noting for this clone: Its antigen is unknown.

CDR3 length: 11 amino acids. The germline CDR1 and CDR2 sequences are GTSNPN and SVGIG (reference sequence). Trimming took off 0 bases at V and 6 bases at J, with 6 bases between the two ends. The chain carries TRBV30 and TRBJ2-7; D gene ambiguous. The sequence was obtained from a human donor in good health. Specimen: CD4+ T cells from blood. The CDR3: CAWSVGFEQYF. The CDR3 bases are TGTGCCTGGAGTGTAGGTTTCGAGCAGTACTTC.